Each of the 27 T cell receptor beta chains below was sequenced from the same sample in a study of T cell repertoires in cytomegalovirus infection. TCRdb reprocessed the reads with MiXCR, giving one entry per CDR3 protein. The sample holds approximately 180,000 distinct CDR3 sequences, roughly 9% seen once. The sample comprised PBMCs. Receptors were obtained from a human donor in good health (CMV status not recorded). Some clones in this sample may be carry-over from other donors' samples.

A few counts support this clonotype. The V and J genes are TRBV20-1 and TRBJ2-3, with 7 bases aligning to TRBD2. Unmatched junction bases numbered 3, after V lost 5 bases and J lost 1 base. CDR3 length equals 13 residues. The germline V gene encodes CDR1 DFQATT and CDR2 SNEGSKA (reference sequence). The CDR3, as DNA: TGCAGTGCTGAAAGCGGGGGCACAGATACGCAGTATTTT. Its protein is CSAESGGTDTQYF.

The chain joins TRBV10-3 to TRBJ2-1; D gene uncertain. V gave up 3 bases and J gave up 5 bases, with 14 bases separating them. The CDR3 totals 15 residues. Germline loops: CDR1 ENHRY, CDR2 SYGVKD. DNA for the CDR3: TGTGCCATCAGTGATTCGAACAGATTACACAATGAGCAGTTCTTC. As protein: CAISDSNRLHNEQFF.

This clonotype was counted at least ten times. The chain has TRBV20-1 and TRBJ1-1; 9 bases are shared with TRBD1. The CDR3 has 14 residues. Germline CDR1 reads DFQATT; CDR2 reads SNEGSKA (reference sequence). Unmatched junction bases numbered 8, after V lost 5 bases and J lost 4 bases. The CDR3 region has the DNA TGCAGTGCTGAGAACAGGGGGCGAGGCACTGAAGCTTTCTTT. This encodes CSAENRGRGTEAFF.

This clonotype was detected ten times or more. This chain uses TRBV6-1 with TRBJ1-5; no clear D. The germline gives CDR1 MNHNS, CDR2 SASEGT. Trimming removed 6 bases from V and 2 bases from J, with 17 bases in between. CDR3 length equals 16 residues. CDR3 DNA: TGTGCCAGCAGGGGTGCGGGAGGTATGGGCAATCAGCCCCAGCATTTT. This codes for CASRGAGGMGNQPQHF.

Many counts were recorded for this clonotype. V is TRBV28 and J is TRBJ1-1; TRBD1 is a possible D gene (5 bases). Trimming removed 6 bases from V and 2 bases from J, with 16 bases in between. Germline-derived CDR1 and CDR2 are MDHEN and SYDVKM. This CDR3 is built from 15 residues. In nucleotides, the CDR3 is TGTGCCAGCAGCGACTCGACAGCCCGAAACACTGAAGCTTTCTTT. This codes for CASSDSTARNTEAFF.

This clonotype appeared many times. The chain has TRBV7-2 and TRBJ1-2; D is perhaps TRBD1 (6 bases). The CDR3 extends over 16 amino acids. Germline V lookup: CDR1 SGHTA, CDR2 FQGNSA. Trimming shortened V by 5 bases and J by 6 bases, and 22 bases separated the two germline ends. The CDR3 DNA is TGTGCCAGCAGCGGACCTCTACGGGGACACTCTGATGGCTACACCTTC. This codes for CASSGPLRGHSDGYTF. Looking up the rest from reference TRBV7-2 and TRBJ1-2 gives the full variable domain: GAGVSQSPSNKVTEKGKDVELRCDPISGHTALYWYRQSLGQGLEFLIYFQGNSAPDKSGLPSDRFSAERTGGSVSTLTIQRTQQEDSAVYLCASSGPLRGHSDGYTFGSGTRLTVV.

This clonotype has just a few counts. V and J are TRBV6-2 or TRBV6-3 and TRBJ2-2; a possible D gene is TRBD1 (5 bases). Germline V gives CDR1 MNHEY, CDR2 SVGEGT. This CDR3 spans 14 amino acids. V lost 6 bases to trimming and J lost 4 bases, with 12 bases between them. CDR3 protein: CASSSGQTTGELFF. For the CDR3, the DNA is TGTGCCAGCAGCTCTGGACAAACCACCGGGGAGCTGTTTTTT.

The rearrangement uses TRBV19 and TRBJ2-5; TRBD2 agrees at 8 bases. This CDR3 is 16 amino acids long. The germline V gene has CDR1 LNHDA and CDR2 SQIVND (reference sequence). V trimming: 3 bases; J trimming: 3 bases; junction bases outside the gene matches: 9. The CDR3 DNA sequence: TGTGCCAGTAGTATTGTCCAGCGGGAGAGTGAAGAGACCCAGTACTTC. Residues: CASSIVQRESEETQYF.

This clonotype was picked up many times. The gene calls are TRBV7-2 and TRBJ2-6; D not certain. This CDR3 comprises 14 residues. The ends were cut back, 1 base at V and 5 bases at J, with 6 bases in the middle. Germline CDR1 is SGHTA and CDR2 is FQGNSA. For the CDR3, the DNA is TGTGCCAGCAGCTTAGATATTAGGGCCAACGTCCTGACTTTC. Its translation: CASSLDIRANVLTF. The full variable domain, its missing parts supplied by reference TRBV7-2 and TRBJ2-6, is GAGVSQSPSNKVTEKGKDVELRCDPISGHTALYWYRQSLGQGLEFLIYFQGNSAPDKSGLPSDRFSAERTGGSVSTLTIQRTQQEDSAVYLCASSLDIRANVLTFGAGSRLTVL.

This clonotype was detected only a few times. The chain recombines TRBV12-3 or TRBV12-4 with TRBJ1-2, with a tentative D call TRBD1 (6 bases). The CDR3 covers 14 residues. V was shortened by 4 bases and J by 4 bases, with 13 bases between the two germline ends. CDR3 DNA: TGTGCCAGCAGTTCGGGACAATTAAGCTATGGCTACACCTTC. Amino acids: CASSSGQLSYGYTF.

This clonotype was counted at least ten times. This chain links TRBV5-1 with TRBJ1-6, with D hard to call. The germline gives CDR1 SGHRS, CDR2 YFSETQ. This CDR3 contains 15 residues. Trimming took 0 bases from V and 7 from J, leaving 11 bases between them. CDR3: CASSLDRSGNSPLHF. The CDR3, as DNA: TGCGCCAGCAGCTTGGACAGATCCGGGAATTCACCCCTCCACTTT.

The gene calls are TRBV7-8 and TRBJ1-1; 8 bases agree with TRBD1. V lost 5 bases to trimming and J lost 1 base; unmatched junction nucleotides: 9. The CDR3 runs to 16 residues. Germline V gene data show CDR1 as SGHVS and CDR2 as FQNEAQ. This chain's CDR3 is CASSTTRTGRNTEAFF. The CDR3 coding sequence is TGTGCCAGCAGCACCACACGGACAGGGAGGAACACTGAAGCTTTCTTT.

This clonotype was detected only a few times. The rearrangement links TRBV2 to TRBJ1-5; the D is unclear. The CDR3 is 14 amino acids. Germline V lookup: CDR1 SNHLY, CDR2 FYNNEI. Deletions cut 4 bases from V and 1 base from J, with 8 bases between. The CDR3 sequence is CASSGGVSNQPQHF. The CDR3 bases are TGTGCCAGCAGTGGTGGGGTGAGCAATCAGCCCCAGCATTTT.

This clonotype appeared a few times. This chain connects TRBV28 to TRBJ2-7; no reliable D call. The CDR3 runs to 13 residues. Germline lookup yields CDR1 MDHEN and CDR2 SYDVKM. Deletions cut 3 bases from V and 4 bases from J, with 10 bases between. Written as DNA, the CDR3 is TGTGCCAGCAGTTTCTCCGGGCTTTACGAGCAGTACTTC. This codes for CASSFSGLYEQYF. Based on the CDR3 plus reference TRBV28 and TRBJ2-7, the full variable domain is DVKVTQSSRYLVKRTGEKVFLECVQDMDHENMFWYRQDPGLGLRLIYFSYDVKMKEKGDIPEGYSVSREKKERFSLILESASTNQTSMYLCASSFSGLYEQYFGPGTRLTVT.

This clonotype was seen many times. The rearrangement uses TRBV11-2 and TRBJ2-1, with 11 bases aligning to TRBD1. The CDR3 runs 16 residues. The junction had 6 bases not matched to a gene; V was cut back by 3 bases and J by 5 bases. Germline CDR1 and CDR2: SGHAT and FQNNGV. The CDR3 coding sequence is TGTGCCAGCAGCTTGGGACAGGGGGAGACTCACAATGAGCAGTTCTTC. Its translation is CASSLGQGETHNEQFF.

This clonotype has a count of ten or more. The chain carries TRBV7-2 and TRBJ2-3, with TRBD2 identical over 10 bases. Trimming took 1 base from V and 5 from J; bases not matched to a gene: 6. Germline values: CDR1 SGHTA, CDR2 FQGNSA. The CDR3 runs to 16 residues. DNA of the CDR3: TGTGCCAGCAGCTTAGGGGCTAGCGGGAGACAAGATACGCAGTATTTT. The encoded protein is CASSLGASGRQDTQYF.

This clonotype appeared many times. The V and J genes are TRBV5-4 and TRBJ2-1; 7 bases are shared with TRBD2. Germline trimming cut 4 bases from V and 2 bases from J; bases unmatched to any gene: 12. CDR1 is SGHNT, CDR2 YYREEE, per germline (reference sequence). The CDR3 sequence is 17 residues long. CDR3 sequence: CASSPGVAGEAYNEQFF. The DNA for the CDR3 is TGTGCCAGCAGCCCTGGGGTGGCGGGAGAGGCCTACAATGAGCAGTTCTTC.

This clonotype showed up many times. This CDR3 is CASSQKGIVTEAFF. The DNA of the CDR3 is TGTGCCAGCAGCCAAAAGGGAATTGTCACTGAAGCTTTCTTT. The rearrangement links TRBV3-1 to TRBJ1-1; D gene uncertain. CDR1 LGHDT and CDR2 YNNKEL come from the germline V gene (reference sequence). Trimming shortened V by 2 bases and J by 4 bases, and 11 bases separated the two germline ends. This CDR3 comprises 14 residues. Full variable domain (missing parts from reference TRBV3-1 and TRBJ1-1): DTAVSQTPKYLVTQMGNDKSIKCEQNLGHDTMYWYKQDSKKFLKIMFSYNNKELIINETVPNRFSPKSPDKAHLNLHINSLELGDSAVYFCASSQKGIVTEAFFGQGTRLTVV.

This clonotype was seen more than once but under ten times. The chain uses TRBV7-2 and TRBJ2-7; TRBD2 matches 7 bases. The CDR3 has 18 amino acids. CDR1 SGHTA and CDR2 FQGNSA come from the germline V gene. J gave up 3 bases and V 1 base, and 15 bases lay outside the gene matches. This CDR3 reads CASSLVGVGWGGIYEQYF. CDR3 nucleotide sequence: TGTGCCAGCAGCTTAGTCGGCGTGGGGTGGGGGGGGATCTACGAGCAGTACTTC.

This clonotype was seen repeatedly, ten times or more. The chain couples TRBV20-1 to TRBJ2-2; 10 bases map to TRBD2. Looked up from germline, CDR1 is DFQATT and CDR2 is SNEGSKA (reference sequence). CDR3 length equals 16 residues. V was clipped by 6 bases and J by 4 bases; unmatched bases: 11. CDR3 sequence (DNA): TGCAGTGCCCCCAGGGCTAGCGGGGGTGTCACCGGGGAGCTGTTTTTT. Amino acids: CSAPRASGGVTGELFF.

Here the CDR3 DNA reads TGTGCCAGCAAAAAATCGGGTTCCAATAACTATGGCTACACCTTC. This gives the protein CASKKSGSNNYGYTF. The rearrangement links TRBV2 to TRBJ1-2; D is unresolved. Germline CDR1 SNHLY, CDR2 FYNNEI. CDR3 length equals 15 residues. Trimming stripped 7 bases from V and 1 base from J, with 16 bases between.

This clonotype was seen ten or more times. The chain employs TRBV7-2 and TRBJ2-4, with a weak D call TRBD1 (6 bases). Germline values: CDR1 SGHTA, CDR2 FQGNSA. Trimming removed 5 bases at V and 8 bases at J, with 16 bases between. This CDR3 has 14 amino acids. CDR3: CASSRGQPRDIQYF. The CDR3, as DNA: TGTGCCAGCAGCCGGGGACAACCCCGGGACATTCAGTACTTC. Looking up the rest from reference TRBV7-2 and TRBJ2-4 gives the full variable domain: GAGVSQSPSNKVTEKGKDVELRCDPISGHTALYWYRQSLGQGLEFLIYFQGNSAPDKSGLPSDRFSAERTGGSVSTLTIQRTQQEDSAVYLCASSRGQPRDIQYFGAGTRLSVL.

This clonotype was counted many times. The chain carries TRBV11-2 and TRBJ2-7; D is possibly TRBD2 (6 bases). The CDR3 is made up of 17 amino acids. Trimming removed 3 bases at V and 3 bases at J, with 21 bases between. CDR1 is SGHAT, CDR2 FQNNGV, per germline. The CDR3: CASSLQEVAAGYYEQYF. The CDR3 DNA follows: TGTGCCAGCAGCTTGCAAGAGGTGGCGGCGGGGTACTACGAGCAGTACTTC.

This clonotype was recorded a few times. The V gene is TRBV7-9, the J gene TRBJ2-7; D perhaps matches TRBD2 (7 bases). The germline V gene has CDR1 SEHNR and CDR2 FQNEAQ (reference sequence). V lost 3 bases to trimming and J lost 4 bases, with 16 bases between them. CDR3 size: 15 residues. CDR3 in DNA: TGTGCCAGCAGCTTCCGAGAGGGGGGGATATACGAGCAGTACTTC. Translating gives CASSFREGGIYEQYF.

J is TRBJ2-2 and V is TRBV29-1; D is possibly TRBD2 (5 bases). The CDR3 has 13 amino acids. From germline, CDR1 is SQVTM and CDR2 ANQGSEA. V lost 6 bases, J lost 4 bases, and 12 bases lay in between. Here the CDR3 reads CSVHSDATGELFF. DNA for the CDR3: TGCAGCGTCCATAGCGACGCCACCGGGGAGCTGTTTTTT.

This clonotype has a count of ten or more. The genes are TRBV29-1 and TRBJ2-3, with a possible D match to TRBD1 (5 bases). The CDR3 runs 13 residues. Germline-derived CDR1 and CDR2 are SQVTM and ANQGSEA. The V and J ends lost 2 bases and 4 bases respectively, with 10 bases between them. The CDR3 nucleotides are TGCAGCGTTGAAAGGGGCGCTTCAGATACGCAGTATTTT. Amino acid sequence: CSVERGASDTQYF.

This clonotype was counted many times. The chain has TRBV7-9 and TRBJ2-5, with D unresolved. CDR1 is SEHNR and CDR2 is FQNEAQ in the germline V gene (reference sequence). V lost 5 bases and J 5 bases, leaving 15 bases between the germline ends. This CDR3 spans 14 amino acids. The CDR3 protein is CASSQLGLFETQYF. The CDR3 DNA is TGTGCCAGCAGCCAATTAGGGTTGTTCGAGACCCAGTACTTC.